The TCR beta chain described here comes from a study of T-cell memory formation after mild COVID-19. Study-wide background: Most TCR clusters belonged to a single donor. Whole-study results and caveats: Among contracting clones, CD4+ were mainly CM/EM and CD8+ enriched in EMRA.

MiXCR, applied by TCRdb to the 5' RACE reads, yields one record per CDR3 protein. The repertoire holds approximately 98,000 distinct CDR3 sequences, over 15% seen once, with less than 6.5% in the top ten. In regard to this clonotype: Its matching antigen is unknown.

The CDR3 consists of 13 residues. Germline CDR1 reads DFQATT; CDR2 reads SNEGSKA (reference sequence). J was trimmed by 9 bases and V by 6 bases; bases with no gene match: 10. Input material: PBMCs or a T cell subset sorted from them (not recorded which). This chain links TRBV20-1 with TRBJ2-7, with TRBD2 matching 11 bases. This sequence originates from a young man who had mild COVID-19 (a few samples of this study predate the infection). Cell type and time point are not known. This CDR3 reads CSAPTSGGTGQYF. The CDR3 DNA follows: TGCAGTGCCCCTACTAGCGGGGGAACCGGGCAGTACTTC.